This T cell receptor (beta chain) was found in a study of T-cell memory formation after mild COVID-19 (dated by TCRdb to 2020 to 2022). A note on the overall study: TCR sequence clusters from the two donors were found to be largely donor specific. In two donors, T-cell clones that expanded and contracted after mild COVID-19 were tracked by sequencing TCRalpha and TCRbeta repertoires over time. The cohort was made up of two young adult volunteers, one female and one male, who were previously healthy. Overall results and qualifications from the work: Balanced CD4/CD8 phenotypes were observed for clones contracting from day 15 to 85, whereas a bias towards CD4+ was observed for a second wave of clones expanding from day 15 to 37. Only two mild cases were covered in the study, and larger cohorts including severe cases with pre-infection samples were considered necessary. SARS-CoV-2 specificity was not confirmed for the second-wave clones peaking on day 37. The detection of some responding clones in pre-infection memory suggests that pre-existing cross-reactive memory T cells joined the SARS-CoV-2 response. Contracting CD4+ clones were located mainly in the CM and EM memory subsets, whereas CD8+ clones were found to be enriched in EMRA.

This clonotype was seen only a few times. No cognate antigen has been identified for it. Base qualities are not provided; no much larger clone lies one nucleotide away. The sequencing machine was an Illumina NovaSeq 6000. Using 5'RACE with constant-segment primers, TCRalpha and TCRbeta cDNA libraries were constructed, with sample barcodes and unique molecular identifiers added in the process. Trizol reagent was used to extract RNA from every sample. Library amplification was performed in two PCR steps, and a second sample barcode and Illumina TruSeq adapters were introduced in the second step. Libraries were sequenced on an Illumina NovaSeq with 2 x 150 bp paired-end reads. Concerning the study's data processing: Reads were demultiplexed and collapsed into UMI-guided consensus sequences with migec v1.2.7. With mixcr v2.1.11, UMI consensuses were aligned to TRA and TRB V and J templates and assembled into clonotypes. A clonotype was counted as expanded or contracted only if both edgeR and NoisET called the change significant, with noise models trained on biological replicates. edgeR calls used a false discovery rate-adjusted p below 0.01 and a log2 fold-change threshold of 1. As an exploratory analysis of dynamics, PCA with hierarchical clustering was applied to max-normalized trajectories of the 1000 most abundant clonotypes. Separately sequenced CD4+ and CD8+ repertoires were used to assign a CD4 or CD8 phenotype to each responding clone. TCRdb cleaned the public reads at Q25 with fastp, built clones with MiXCR and kept in-frame beta chains. Records with the same CDR3 protein are collapsed into one entry carrying the most frequent genes and DNA. In this record, the V and J calls reflect TCRdb's handling and not the investigators' own analysis. Recorded for this sample are about 390,000 distinct CDR3 sequences; approximately 15% of them occurred a single time. The top ten clones comprise about a fifth of the sample.

Ficoll-Paque density gradient centrifugation was the method used to isolate PBMCs. The sample was PBMCs or a T cell subset sorted from them (not recorded which). This TCR came from a man aged 18 to 30 who had mild COVID-19 (a few samples of this study predate the infection). The sample titles of this study are shuffled in the database, so cell type and time point are left out; the donor was told from shared clones.

Here the CDR3 is given as CASSQVGQSYYEQYV. The DNA is TGCGCCAGCAGCCAAGTGGGACAGAGCTACTACGAGCAGTACGTC. In this chain, TRBV4-1 is recombined with TRBJ2-7; 7 nucleotides in the junction match TRBD1. Measured from the cysteine to the valine, the CDR3 is 15 residues long. CDR3 DNA is the only sequence kept; it has 45 bases, read in frame from the first base. CDR1 and CDR2 are read off the germline V gene as MGHRA and YSYEKL. The V end gives up 1 base and the J end 3 bases, leaving 6 bases in the junction not matched to a gene.